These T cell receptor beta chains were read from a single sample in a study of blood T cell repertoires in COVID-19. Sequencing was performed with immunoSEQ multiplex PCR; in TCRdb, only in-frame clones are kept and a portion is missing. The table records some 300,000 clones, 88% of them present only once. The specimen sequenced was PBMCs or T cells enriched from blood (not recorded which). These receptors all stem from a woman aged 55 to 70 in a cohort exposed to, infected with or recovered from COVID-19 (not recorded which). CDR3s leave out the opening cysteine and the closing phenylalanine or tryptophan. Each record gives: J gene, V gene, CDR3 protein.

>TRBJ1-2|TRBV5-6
ASSSQDRRNYGYT
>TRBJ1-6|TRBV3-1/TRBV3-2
ASSLLSQNNSPLH
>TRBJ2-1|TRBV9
ASSVDSGAYNEQF
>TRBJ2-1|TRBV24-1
ATRQGAVDEQF
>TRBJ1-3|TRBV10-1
ASSDADRGSGNTIY
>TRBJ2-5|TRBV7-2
ASSMGLAGPEGETQY
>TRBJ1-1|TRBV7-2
ASSLTTGYITEAF
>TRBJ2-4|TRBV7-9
ASSFLEDIAKNIQY
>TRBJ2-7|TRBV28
ASSYLDRGTYEQY
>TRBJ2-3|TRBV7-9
ASSAGYRGPSTDTQY
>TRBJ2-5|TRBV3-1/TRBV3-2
ASSQGSGTGRETQY
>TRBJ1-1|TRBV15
ATSRHGQNTEAF
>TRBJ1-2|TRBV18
ASSRGRSNYGYT
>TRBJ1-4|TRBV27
ASSLYSTGDFNEKLF
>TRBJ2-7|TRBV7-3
ASSLMGPGSSYEQY
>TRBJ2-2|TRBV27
ASSPDRVATGELF
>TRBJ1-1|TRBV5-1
ASSLVTTAQNTEAF
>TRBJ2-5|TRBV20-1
SASSGETQY
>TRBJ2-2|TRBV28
ASSLGGTGRYTGELF
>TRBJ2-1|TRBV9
ASSVVAGEYNEQF
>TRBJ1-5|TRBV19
ASRQGQGIANQPQH
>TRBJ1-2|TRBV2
ASTRDRDYGYT
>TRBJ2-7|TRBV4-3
ASSQEGVQGGYEQY
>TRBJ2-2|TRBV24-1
ATSELAGINTGELF
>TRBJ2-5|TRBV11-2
ASSLSGQRGGETQY
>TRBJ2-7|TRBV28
ASSPPLGQGSHEQY